The 13 T cell receptor beta chains listed next were all sequenced from one sample in a study of CD8 T cells in ankylosing spondylitis. TCRdb processed the 5' RACE reads anew with MiXCR; each CDR3 protein has one entry. The table has around 32,000 distinct CDR3 sequences, 5.5% to 8% seen once. Sequenced sample: blood, either unsorted or a sorted T cell fraction (not recorded which). The receptors originated from a male donor with ankylosing spondylitis or in good health (not recorded which).

This clonotype was observed at least ten times. V and J are TRBV29-1 and TRBJ2-1; 8 bases are shared with TRBD2. The CDR3 loop spans 15 amino acids. J lost 6 bases, V lost 7 bases, and 14 bases had no gene match. Germline assignment: CDR1 SQVTM and CDR2 ANQGSEA. The CDR3 sequence is CSAVSSGGSSNEQFF. The CDR3 DNA reads TGCAGCGCTGTGAGTTCGGGGGGGAGCTCCAATGAGCAGTTCTTC.

This clonotype was counted many times. A read error may produce the germline difference seen at one junction end. The chain recombines TRBV20-1 with TRBJ2-1, with 12 nucleotides matching TRBD2. This CDR3 spans 15 amino acids. Germline V gene lookup returns CDR1 DFQATT and CDR2 SNEGSKA (reference sequence). The CDR3 region is CCARDTSGRINEQFF. The CDR3 DNA sequence: TGCTGTGCTAGAGATACTAGCGGGAGGATAAATGAGCAGTTCTTC.

In this sample, this clonotype turned up many times. V usage is TRBV5-1 and J usage is TRBJ2-1, with 10 bases that match TRBD1. The CDR3 contains 16 residues. The germline CDR1 and CDR2 sequences are SGHRS and YFSETQ. With V trimmed by 3 bases and J by 9 bases, 12 bases remained unmatched. In DNA form, the CDR3 reads TGCGCCAGCAGCTCACCCGGGACAGGGGTAGACGGTGAGCAGTTCTTC. Its protein is CASSSPGTGVDGEQFF.

This clonotype was observed many times. The chain recombines TRBV15 with TRBJ2-1; TRBD2 agrees at 8 bases. The V gene's germline CDR1 is LNHNV and CDR2 YYDKDF (reference sequence). This CDR3 contains 16 residues. J lost 3 bases, V lost 4 bases, and 8 bases had no gene match. CDR3 bases: TGTGCCACCAGCACAACCGGCCTAGCGGGCTACAATGAGCAGTTCTTC. This translates into CATSTTGLAGYNEQFF.

This clonotype has a count of ten or more. The J gene is TRBJ2-1, the V gene TRBV5-1; D is possibly TRBD1 or TRBD2 (5 bases each). CDR3 length equals 15 residues. Between the trimmed V and J ends, which lost 0 bases and 0 bases, there was a span of 7 bases. The germline V gene encodes CDR1 SGHRS and CDR2 YFSETQ. Here the CDR3 reads CASSLGDPSYNEQFF. For the CDR3, the DNA is TGCGCCAGCAGCTTGGGGGACCCCTCCTACAATGAGCAGTTCTTC.

V and J are TRBV7-2 and TRBJ1-1, with D uncertain. Between the trimmed V and J ends, which lost 1 base and 1 base, there was a span of 7 bases. The CDR3 extends over 14 amino acids. Germline loops: CDR1 SGHTA, CDR2 FQGNSA. DNA of the CDR3: TGTGCCAGCAGCTTAGGGATAACGAACACTGAAGCTTTCTTT. Its protein product is CASSLGITNTEAFF. The whole variable domain, filled in from reference TRBV7-2 and TRBJ1-1, reads GAGVSQSPSNKVTEKGKDVELRCDPISGHTALYWYRQSLGQGLEFLIYFQGNSAPDKSGLPSDRFSAERTGGSVSTLTIQRTQQEDSAVYLCASSLGITNTEAFFGQGTRLTVV.

In its sample, this clonotype was seen many times. The chain links TRBV27 to TRBJ1-6, with a weak D call TRBD1 (5 bases). Germline V CDR1 and CDR2: MNHEY, SMNVEV (reference sequence). The V end was cut by 7 bases, the J end by 7 bases, with 14 bases between. This CDR3 is 14 amino acids long. The CDR3 loop is CASTPGSFNSPLHF. CDR3 nucleotide sequence: TGTGCCAGCACCCCAGGGAGTTTCAATTCACCCCTCCACTTT.

The table lists this clonotype with many counts. One junction end does not reproduce the germline sequence, and a read error may be involved. The rearrangement joins TRBV4-1 to TRBJ2-1, with 16 positions matching TRBD2. The CDR3 sequence is 14 residues long. The germline gives CDR1 MGHRA, CDR2 YSYEKL. The CDR3 loop is CASSQGTSGGGKLF. CDR3 nucleotides: TGCGCCAGCAGCCAGGGGACTAGCGGGGGGGGGAAGCTCTTC.

The chain joins TRBV7-2 to TRBJ1-6, with D hard to call. The germline CDR1 and CDR2 sequences are SGHTA and FQGNSA. Trimming took 6 bases from V and 10 from J, leaving 16 bases between them. The CDR3 is 14 amino acids. In DNA form, the CDR3 reads TGTGCCAGCAGATCAGGATTGGGAGGGTCACCCCTCCACTTT. It translates to CASRSGLGGSPLHF.

This clonotype showed up many times. The CDR3 region has the DNA TGCAGTGCTAGCCCCACGAGCCAAGAGACCCAGTACTTC. Translation: CSASPTSQETQYF. V and J are TRBV20-1 and TRBJ2-5; D gene unclear. V was cut by 3 bases and J by 1 base, with 9 bases left in between. CDR3 size: 13 residues. The germline V gene encodes CDR1 DFQATT and CDR2 SNEGSKA (reference sequence).

At least ten counts were recorded for this clonotype. CDR3 region: CASSADLYSYEQYF. CDR3 sequence (DNA): TGTGCCAGCAGTGCAGATCTTTATTCCTACGAGCAGTACTTC. The chain uses TRBV2 and TRBJ2-7; no definite D call. The CDR3 sequence is 14 residues long. V shed 4 bases and J shed 1 base, with 11 bases lying between them. Germline V gene data show CDR1 as SNHLY and CDR2 as FYNNEI. Full variable domain (outside the CDR3, taken from reference TRBV2 and TRBJ2-7): EPEVTQTPSHQVTQMGQEVILRCVPISNHLYFYWYRQILGQKVEFLVSFYNNEISEKSEIFDDQFSVERPDGSNFTLKIRSTKLEDSAMYFCASSADLYSYEQYFGPGTRLTVT.

This clonotype was observed at least ten times. The V and J genes are TRBV20-1 and TRBJ2-1; 9 nucleotides match TRBD2. The CDR3 spans 15 residues. CDR1 is DFQATT, CDR2 SNEGSKA, per germline (reference sequence). V shed 5 bases, J shed 8 bases, and the junction held 13 bases outside the gene matches. The CDR3 is CSALPRLAGFYEQFF. CDR3 bases: TGCAGTGCTCTCCCCCGGCTAGCGGGATTCTATGAGCAGTTCTTC.

This clonotype was observed many times. J is TRBJ1-5 and V is TRBV5-1; 7 nucleotides line up with TRBD1. The CDR3 sequence is 15 residues long. The V gene's germline CDR1 is SGHRS and CDR2 YFSETQ. With V trimmed by 7 bases and J by 1 base, 8 bases remained unmatched. Written as DNA, the CDR3 is TGCGCCAGCGCCCCAGGGGGGGAAAGCAATCAGCCCCAGCATTTT. This encodes CASAPGGESNQPQHF.